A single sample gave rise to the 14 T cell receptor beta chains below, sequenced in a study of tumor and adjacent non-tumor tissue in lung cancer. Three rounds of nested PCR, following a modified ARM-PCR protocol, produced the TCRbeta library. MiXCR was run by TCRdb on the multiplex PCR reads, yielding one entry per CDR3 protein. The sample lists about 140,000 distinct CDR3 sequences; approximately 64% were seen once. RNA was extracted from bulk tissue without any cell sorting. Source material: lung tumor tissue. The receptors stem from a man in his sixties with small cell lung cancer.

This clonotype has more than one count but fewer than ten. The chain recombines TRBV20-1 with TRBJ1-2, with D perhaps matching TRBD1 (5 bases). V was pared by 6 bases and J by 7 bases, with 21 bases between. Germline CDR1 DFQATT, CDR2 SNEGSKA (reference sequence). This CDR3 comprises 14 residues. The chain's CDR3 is CSARDSFRRFGYTF. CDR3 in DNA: TGCAGTGCCCGAGACAGTTTTAGGCGTTTTGGCTACACCTTC.

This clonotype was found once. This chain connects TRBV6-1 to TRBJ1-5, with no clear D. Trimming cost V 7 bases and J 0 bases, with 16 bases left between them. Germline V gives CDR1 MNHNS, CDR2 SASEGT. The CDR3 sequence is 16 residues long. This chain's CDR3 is CASIPIGAGSNQPQHF. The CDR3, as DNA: TGTGCCAGCATACCCATCGGTGCAGGTAGCAATCAGCCCCAGCATTTT.

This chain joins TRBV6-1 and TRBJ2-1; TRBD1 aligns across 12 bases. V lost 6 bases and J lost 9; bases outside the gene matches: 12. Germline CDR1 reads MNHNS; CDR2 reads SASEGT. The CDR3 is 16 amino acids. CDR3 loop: CASRHSPGQGAREQFF. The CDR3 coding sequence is TGTGCCAGCAGACACTCCCCGGGACAGGGGGCGCGTGAGCAGTTCTTC.

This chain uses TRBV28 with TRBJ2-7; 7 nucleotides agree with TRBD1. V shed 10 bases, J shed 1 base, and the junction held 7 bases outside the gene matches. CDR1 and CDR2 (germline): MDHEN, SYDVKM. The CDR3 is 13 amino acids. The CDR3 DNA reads TGTGCCACCGAACTGGGACAGTCCTACGAGCAGTACTTC. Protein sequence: CATELGQSYEQYF.

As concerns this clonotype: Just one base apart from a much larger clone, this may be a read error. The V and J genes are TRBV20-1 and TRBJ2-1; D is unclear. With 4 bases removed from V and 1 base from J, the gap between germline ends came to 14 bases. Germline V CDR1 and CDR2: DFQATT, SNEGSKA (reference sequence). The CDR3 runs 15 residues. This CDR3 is CSAKGTAASYNEQFF. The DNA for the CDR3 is TGCAGTGCTAAGGGAACAGCCGCGTCCTACAATGAGCAGTTCTTC.

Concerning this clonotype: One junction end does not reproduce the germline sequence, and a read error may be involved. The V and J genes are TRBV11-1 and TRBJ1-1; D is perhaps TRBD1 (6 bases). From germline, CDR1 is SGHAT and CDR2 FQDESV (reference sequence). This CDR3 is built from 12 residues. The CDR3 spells CASSGGVSETFF. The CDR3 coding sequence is TGTGCTAGCAGCGGGGGCGTGTCTGAAACTTTCTTT.

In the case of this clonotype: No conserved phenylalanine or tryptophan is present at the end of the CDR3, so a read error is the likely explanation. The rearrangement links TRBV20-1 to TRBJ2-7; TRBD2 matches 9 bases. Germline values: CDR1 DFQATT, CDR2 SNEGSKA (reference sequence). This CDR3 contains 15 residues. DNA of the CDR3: TGCAGTACTAGAGGTTTTAGGCGGGAGGGGTACGAGCAGTACCTC. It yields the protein CSTRGFRREGYEQYL.

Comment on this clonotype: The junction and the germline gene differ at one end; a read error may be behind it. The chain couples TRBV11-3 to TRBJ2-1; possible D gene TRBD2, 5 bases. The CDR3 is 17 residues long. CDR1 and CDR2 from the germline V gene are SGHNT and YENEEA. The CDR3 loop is CASSFGPGRGISNEQFF. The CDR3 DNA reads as TGTGCCAGTAGCTTCGGGCCTGGGAGAGGGATAAGCAATGAGCAGTTCTTC.

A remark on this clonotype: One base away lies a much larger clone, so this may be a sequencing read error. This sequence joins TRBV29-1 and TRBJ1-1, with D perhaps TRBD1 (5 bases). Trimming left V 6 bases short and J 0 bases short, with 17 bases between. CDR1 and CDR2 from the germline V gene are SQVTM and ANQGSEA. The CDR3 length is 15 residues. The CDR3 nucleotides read TGCAGCGTCGCGGAGACAGTGGCTATGAACACTGAAGCTTTCTTT. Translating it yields CSVAETVAMNTEAFF. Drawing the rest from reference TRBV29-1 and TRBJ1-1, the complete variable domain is SAVISQKPSRDICQRGTSLTIQCQVDSQVTMMFWYRQQPGQSLTLIATANQGSEATYESGFVIDKFPISRPNLTFSTLTVSNMSPEDSSIYLCSVAETVAMNTEAFFGQGTRLTVV.

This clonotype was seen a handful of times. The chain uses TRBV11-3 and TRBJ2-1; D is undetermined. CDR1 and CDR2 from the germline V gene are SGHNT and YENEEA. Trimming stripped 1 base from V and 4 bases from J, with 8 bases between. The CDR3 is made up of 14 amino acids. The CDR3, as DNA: TGTGCCAGCAGCTTAGGTGCGACATACAATGAGCAGTTCTTC. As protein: CASSLGATYNEQFF. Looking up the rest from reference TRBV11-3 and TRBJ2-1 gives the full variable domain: EAGVVQSPRYKIIEKKQPVAFWCNPISGHNTLYWYLQNLGQGPELLIRYENEEAVDDSQLPKDRFSAERLKGVDSTLKIQPAELGDSAVYLCASSLGATYNEQFFGPGTRLTVL.

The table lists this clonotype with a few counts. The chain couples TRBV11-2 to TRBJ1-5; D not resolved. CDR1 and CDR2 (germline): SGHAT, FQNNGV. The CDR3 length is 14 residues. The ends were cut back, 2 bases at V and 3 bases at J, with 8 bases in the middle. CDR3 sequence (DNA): TGTGCCAGCAGCTTATCTGGGGACAATCAGCCCCAGCATTTT. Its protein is CASSLSGDNQPQHF.

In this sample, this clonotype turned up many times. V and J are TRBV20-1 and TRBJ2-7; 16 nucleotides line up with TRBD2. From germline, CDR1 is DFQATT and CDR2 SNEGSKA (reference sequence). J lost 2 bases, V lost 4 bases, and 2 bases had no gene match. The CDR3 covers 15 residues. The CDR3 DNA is TGCAGTGCTACGGGACTAGCGGGAGGGCCCTACGAGCAGTACTTC. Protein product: CSATGLAGGPYEQYF.

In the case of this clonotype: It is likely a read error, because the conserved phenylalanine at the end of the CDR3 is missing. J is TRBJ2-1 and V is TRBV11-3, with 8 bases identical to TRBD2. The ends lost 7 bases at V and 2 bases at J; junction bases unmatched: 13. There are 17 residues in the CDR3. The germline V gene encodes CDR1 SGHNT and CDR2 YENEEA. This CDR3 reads CASNSGLVGGPYNEQFS. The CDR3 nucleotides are TGTGCCAGCAACTCGGGACTAGTGGGAGGGCCCTACAATGAGCAGTTCTCC.

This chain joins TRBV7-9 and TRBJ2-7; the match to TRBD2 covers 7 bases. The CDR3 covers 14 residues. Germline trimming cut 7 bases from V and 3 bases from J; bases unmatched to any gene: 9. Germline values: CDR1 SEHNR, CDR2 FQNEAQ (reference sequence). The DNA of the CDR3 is TGTGCCAGCAATCGACTAGCCGCGGGCTACGAGCAGTACGTC. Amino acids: CASNRLAAGYEQYV.